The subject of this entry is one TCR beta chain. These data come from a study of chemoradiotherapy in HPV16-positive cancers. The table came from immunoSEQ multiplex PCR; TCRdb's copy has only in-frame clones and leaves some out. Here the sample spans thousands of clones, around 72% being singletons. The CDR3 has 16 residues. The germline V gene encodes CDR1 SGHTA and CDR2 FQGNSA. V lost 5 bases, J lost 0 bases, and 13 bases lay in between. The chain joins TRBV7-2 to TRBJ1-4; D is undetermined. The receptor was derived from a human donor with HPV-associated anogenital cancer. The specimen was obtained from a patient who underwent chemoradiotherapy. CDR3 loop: CASSRGGGATNEKLFF. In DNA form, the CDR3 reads TGTGCCAGCAGCCGGGGAGGCGGAGCAACTAATGAAAAACTGTTTTTT.